Listed here are 22 T cell receptor beta chains from one sample, sequenced in a study of T cells in Graves' hyperthyroidism and ophthalmopathy. RNA transcripts provided the source from which TCR beta CDR3 regions were amplified. TCR CDR3 underwent first-round RT-PCR with the HTBI primer set. TCRdb re-derived calls from the multiplex PCR reads in MiXCR, one entry per CDR3 protein. Among hundreds of thousands of distinct CDR3 sequences listed, less than 20% were seen once. The sequenced sample consisted of blood. The receptor source for this set is a man aged 40-55 years with Graves' ophthalmopathy.

V gene TRBV30 combines with J gene TRBJ1-2; 9 nucleotides align to TRBD1. J lost 5 bases, V lost 2 bases, and 9 bases had no gene match. The germline V gene has CDR1 GTSNPN and CDR2 SVGIG (reference sequence). The CDR3 totals 15 residues. Here the CDR3 reads CAWSTGQGGQYGYTF. DNA of the CDR3: TGTGCCTGGAGTACGGGACAGGGTGGACAATATGGCTACACCTTC.

A note on this clonotype: A read error may explain this, as a much larger clone is one base away. The chain joins TRBV30 to TRBJ2-7, with a possible D match to TRBD1 (5 bases). Germline V CDR1 and CDR2: GTSNPN, SVGIG (reference sequence). The CDR3 runs 12 residues. As DNA, the CDR3 is TGTGCCTGGGCCCTTGACAGCTACGAGCAGCACTTC. Its protein is CAWALDSYEQHF.

This clonotype was recorded only once. CDR3 in amino acids: CASSSLGAGNEQFF. The CDR3 DNA reads TGTGCCAGCAGCTCCCTGGGGGCCGGTAATGAGCAGTTCTTC. V usage is TRBV7-3 and J usage is TRBJ2-1, with a tentative D call TRBD1 (6 bases). From germline, CDR1 is SGHTA and CDR2 FQGTGA. V was pared by 4 bases and J by 7 bases, with 14 bases between. The CDR3 runs to 14 residues.

The chain joins TRBV30 to TRBJ2-3; the D gene is possibly TRBD2 (6 bases). Germline-derived CDR1 and CDR2 are GTSNPN and SVGIG (reference sequence). The CDR3 is made up of 14 amino acids. Trimming shortened V by 8 bases and J by 5 bases, and 20 bases separated the two germline ends. In DNA, the CDR3 is TGTGCCGCAGCTCCCCCTCCGGGAGAAGATACGCAGTATTTT. Amino acids: CAAAPPPGEDTQYF.

The rearrangement uses TRBV4-1 and TRBJ2-3; D ambiguous. The CDR3 totals 15 residues. Trimming pared 1 base from V and 1 base from J, leaving 9 bases between. Per the germline V gene, CDR1 is MGHRA and CDR2 is YSYEKL. CDR3 protein: CASSQVGGRTDTQYF. CDR3 nucleotides: TGCGCCAGCAGCCAAGTAGGCGGCCGCACAGATACGCAGTATTTT.

There are many counts of this clonotype. The chain couples TRBV7-6 to TRBJ2-2; TRBD2 is a possible D gene (6 bases). This CDR3 spans 17 amino acids. Per germline, CDR1 SGHVS and CDR2 FNYEAQ. Deletions cut 0 bases from V and 1 base from J, with 12 bases between. The CDR3 DNA reads as TGTGCCAGCAGCTTAGCGAATGGCGGGGTGAACACCGGGGAGCTGTTTTTT. Protein: CASSLANGGVNTGELFF.

The genes are TRBV6-1 and TRBJ2-7; no clear D gene. Per germline, CDR1 MNHNS and CDR2 SASEGT. The length of the CDR3 is 15 residues. Trimming cost V 7 bases and J 3 bases, with 19 bases left between them. The CDR3 region is CASTSLSAQLYEQYF. The CDR3 region has the DNA TGTGCCAGCACCAGCTTGAGCGCCCAACTCTACGAGCAGTACTTC.

The chain combines TRBV11-3 with TRBJ2-7; unclear D gene. The length of the CDR3 is 14 residues. Germline V CDR1 and CDR2: SGHNT, YENEEA. V lost 5 bases, J lost 5 bases, and 16 bases lay in between. CDR3 protein: CASSPPSRSHEQYF. Written as DNA, the CDR3 is TGTGCCAGCAGCCCTCCGTCGAGGTCCCACGAGCAGTACTTC.

This clonotype was seen a few times. The CDR3 DNA reads TGCAGTGCCCTGGGGCCGCGAGCTGACATTCAGTACTTC. Encoded protein: CSALGPRADIQYF. The chain links TRBV20-1 to TRBJ2-4; tentative D call: TRBD1 (5 bases). The CDR3 has 13 residues. Germline V lookup: CDR1 DFQATT, CDR2 SNEGSKA (reference sequence). Between the trimmed V and J ends, which lost 6 bases and 8 bases, there was a span of 17 bases.

This clonotype was seen a few times. The CDR3 nucleotides are TGTGCCACTGGACTAGCGGGAGGAAACGAGCAGTACTTC. Amino acid sequence: CATGLAGGNEQYF. This sequence joins TRBV10-3 and TRBJ2-7, with 14 bases that match TRBD2. Per the germline V gene, CDR1 is ENHRY and CDR2 is SYGVKD. This CDR3 contains 13 residues. V trimming: 10 bases; J trimming: 5 bases; junction bases outside the gene matches: 4.

This clonotype was seen a few times. V gene TRBV7-9 combines with J gene TRBJ1-2; 9 bases fit TRBD1. The J segment lost 6 bases and the V segment lost 5 bases, leaving 7 bases of the junction unmatched. This CDR3 is built from 14 residues. CDR1 is SEHNR and CDR2 is FQNEAQ in the germline V gene (reference sequence). The CDR3, as DNA: TGTGCCAGCAGCCAAGGGACAGGGTGGAATGGCTACACCTTC. Its translation is CASSQGTGWNGYTF.

In the case of this clonotype: This may be a read error: a much more frequent sequence differs by one nucleotide. The rearrangement links TRBV7-6 to TRBJ1-2; a weak D match, TRBD1 (5 bases). Looked up from germline, CDR1 is SGHVS and CDR2 is FNYEAQ. The length of the CDR3 is 13 residues. DNA of the CDR3: TGTGCCAGCAACTTAGCGAAGGGGAATGGCTACACCTTC. It is translated as CASNLAKGNGYTF.

This clonotype turned up a few times. The chain carries TRBV9 and TRBJ1-2, with 8 positions matching TRBD1. J lost 7 bases, V lost 3 bases, and 5 bases had no gene match. Germline V gene sequence: CDR1 SGDLS, CDR2 YYNGEE. The CDR3 is 13 residues long. The CDR3 here is CASSGAGGFGYTF. CDR3 sequence (DNA): TGTGCCAGCAGCGGGGCAGGGGGCTTTGGCTACACCTTC.

This clonotype has more than one count but fewer than ten. The chain carries TRBV27 and TRBJ1-5, with D maybe TRBD1 (6 bases). Germline CDR1 and CDR2: MNHEY and SMNVEV (reference sequence). CDR3 length: 16 amino acids. The germline V and J ends were trimmed by 5 bases and 4 bases, with 18 bases remaining between them. The CDR3 coding sequence is TGTGCCAGCAGTCTCACCCCACTGGACAGAAATCAGCCCCAGCATTTT. It is translated as CASSLTPLDRNQPQHF.

This clonotype was picked up a small number of times. V gene TRBV12-3 or TRBV12-4 combines with J gene TRBJ1-1; maybe TRBD1 (6 bases). Trimming removed 8 bases at V and 6 bases at J, with 10 bases between. The length of the CDR3 is 11 residues. The CDR3 region has the DNA TGTGCCAGCGCCCAGGGGCCTGAAGCTTTCTTT. This codes for CASAQGPEAFF.

The table lists this clonotype with many counts. V is TRBV7-8 and J is TRBJ2-2; no definite D call. The CDR3 totals 16 residues. Germline CDR1 is SGHVS and CDR2 is FQNEAQ. The ends were cut back, 6 bases at V and 0 bases at J, with 14 bases in the middle. CDR3 coding DNA: TGTGCCAGCAGAATACAGAGAATAGCGAACACCGGGGAGCTGTTTTTT. This codes for CASRIQRIANTGELFF.

The table lists this clonotype with many counts. The genes are TRBV11-2 and TRBJ2-1, with TRBD1 matching 7 bases. Germline-derived CDR1 and CDR2 are SGHAT and FQNNGV. V lost 3 bases, J lost 4 bases, and 12 bases stayed unmatched. The CDR3 length is 17 residues. The CDR3 region is CASSFRSKTGSYNEQFF. CDR3 in DNA: TGTGCCAGCAGCTTCCGCTCCAAGACAGGGTCATACAATGAGCAGTTCTTC.

In regard to this clonotype: This sequence may be a read error, since a much larger clone differs from it by one base. The rearrangement links TRBV27 to TRBJ2-1, with TRBD2 identical over 8 bases. The length of the CDR3 is 15 residues. The junction had 15 bases not matched to a gene; V was cut back by 4 bases and J by 13 bases. In germline, CDR1 is MNHEY, CDR2 SMNVEV (reference sequence). CDR3 residues: CASSSYGGVQETQFF. The DNA for the CDR3 is TGTGCCAGCAGTTCCTACGGGGGGGTTCAGGAGACCCAGTTCTTC.

The rearrangement links TRBV30 to TRBJ1-1; no reliable D call. The CDR3 extends over 13 amino acids. Germline CDR1 and CDR2: GTSNPN and SVGIG (reference sequence). V lost 0 bases, J lost 11 bases, and 16 bases lay in between. The CDR3 DNA is TGTGCCTGGAGTGTAAGTGGGCAGACTGGGGCTTTCTTT. Translation gives CAWSVSGQTGAFF.

This clonotype was observed many times. The chain couples TRBV20-1 to TRBJ2-1; 12 bases line up with TRBD2. CDR1 is DFQATT and CDR2 is SNEGSKA in the germline V gene (reference sequence). The V segment lost 5 bases and the J segment 7 bases; nucleotides outside the gene matches: 6. There are 14 residues in the CDR3. CDR3 residues: CSAALAGGRNEQFF. The CDR3 DNA sequence: TGCAGTGCTGCCCTAGCGGGAGGGCGGAATGAGCAGTTCTTC.

The V gene is TRBV7-3, the J gene TRBJ2-7; D is undetermined. This CDR3 has 15 amino acids. The germline V gene encodes CDR1 SGHTA and CDR2 FQGTGA. Trimming left V 5 bases short and J 2 bases short, with 16 bases between. The CDR3 region has the DNA TGTGCCAGCAGCCCCCTCCCGGTCGGTCCCTACGAGCAGTACTTC. It specifies CASSPLPVGPYEQYF.

This clonotype has a handful of counts. The chain uses TRBV27 and TRBJ2-7; a weak D match, TRBD1 (6 bases). The CDR3 totals 15 residues. Germline-derived CDR1 and CDR2 are MNHEY and SMNVEV (reference sequence). V lost 5 bases, J lost 0 bases, and 14 bases lay in between. Here the CDR3 reads CASSPQGLFSYEQYF. The CDR3 DNA reads TGTGCCAGCAGTCCCCAGGGGCTGTTCTCCTACGAGCAGTACTTC.